This TCR beta chain was sequenced in a study of human T cells and chemical hapten exposure. For the study at large: Sensitization was performed using 2% DPC on a roughly 2 cm by roughly 2 cm upper inner arm skin site.

TCRdb analysed the RACE reads with MiXCR anew, one entry per CDR3 protein. Of 95,000 to 150,000 distinct CDR3 sequences listed, over 9% are singletons. Study-level results: Expanded TCR counts at PT1 went up together with patch test score, a positive correlation.

Indicated time point: patch test 3, about 24 weeks after DPC sensitization. Noted treatment: therapeutic diphenylcyclopropenone sensitization with weekly scalp DPC. Unfractionated whole blood was the source of the extracted total RNA. The CDR3 spans 13 residues. Germline CDR1 is KGHDR and CDR2 is SFDVKD. Trimming pared 1 base from V and 4 bases from J, leaving 6 bases between. As concerns this clonotype: Its antigen is undetermined.

This TCR was sampled from a woman in her forties or fifties with alopecia areata. Some clones in this sample may be carry-over from other donors' samples. Specimen: whole blood, collected in connection with sensitization to the hapten diphenylcyclopropenone (DPC). The chain combines TRBV24-1 with TRBJ1-2; weak D call: TRBD1 (5 bases). CDR3 DNA sequence: TGTGCCACCAGTGATTTCGACAGCTATGGCTACACCTTC. This sequence encodes CATSDFDSYGYTF.